This TCR beta chain was captured by sequencing in a study of control samples from healthy donors and cancer patients. The V segment lost 4 bases and the J segment 4 bases; nucleotides outside the gene matches: 13. The germline V gene has CDR1 SGDLS and CDR2 YYNGEE. This CDR3 region has 18 residues. Profiling relied on immunoSEQ multiplex PCR, and the TCRdb table lists in-frame clones only, not all of them. The sample has around 130,000 clones; about 89% are singletons. Sequencing was performed on blood. The clonotype was recovered from a man aged 50 to 59 in good health. The chain couples TRBV9 to TRBJ2-5, with 13 bases that match TRBD2. Here the CDR3 reads CASSPRLAGGLSRETQYF. The CDR3 DNA follows: TGTGCCAGCAGCCCCAGACTAGCGGGGGGCCTTAGCAGAGAGACCCAGTACTTC.